This T cell receptor (beta chain) was documented in a study of radiotherapy plus CTLA-4 blockade in lung cancer. General study results and limits: Once radiotherapy plus ipilimumab had been given, TCR clones derived from tumor expanded in blood.

The V end was cut by 0 bases, the J end by 1 base, with 14 bases between. The CDR3 is 17 amino acids. Germline V gives CDR1 SGHNT, CDR2 YYREEE (reference sequence). This table comes from immunoSEQ multiplex PCR, and its TCRdb copy is limited to in-frame clones, with some not included. The table records about 59,000 clones, 65% to 80% of them present only once. To note about this clone: The antigen remains unidentified.

The V and J genes are TRBV5-4 and TRBJ2-1, with D maybe TRBD1 (5 bases). The sequences come from peripheral blood, collected from a patient treated with radiotherapy plus ipilimumab. This TCR was sampled from a human donor with non-small cell lung cancer whose response to radiotherapy plus ipilimumab could not be evaluated. CDR3 region: CASSLEGPRPSYNEQFF. The DNA of the CDR3 is TGTGCCAGCAGCTTGGAGGGGCCTCGTCCTTCCTACAATGAGCAGTTCTTC.